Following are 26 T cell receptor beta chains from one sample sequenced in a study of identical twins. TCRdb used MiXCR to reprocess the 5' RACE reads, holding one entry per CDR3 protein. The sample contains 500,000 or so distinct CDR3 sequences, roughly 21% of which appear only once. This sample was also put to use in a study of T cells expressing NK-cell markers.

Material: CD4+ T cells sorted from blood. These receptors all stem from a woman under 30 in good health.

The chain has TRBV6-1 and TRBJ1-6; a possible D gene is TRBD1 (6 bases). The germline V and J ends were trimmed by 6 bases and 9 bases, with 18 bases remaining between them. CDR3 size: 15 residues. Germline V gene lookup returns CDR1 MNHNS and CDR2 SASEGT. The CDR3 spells CASRHPTGRSSPLHF. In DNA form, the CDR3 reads TGTGCCAGCAGACACCCGACAGGCCGCAGTTCACCCCTCCACTTT.

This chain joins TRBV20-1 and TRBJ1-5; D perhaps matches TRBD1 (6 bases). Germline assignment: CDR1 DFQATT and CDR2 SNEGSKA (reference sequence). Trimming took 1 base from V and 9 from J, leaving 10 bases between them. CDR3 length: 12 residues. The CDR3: CSARGGAGPQHF. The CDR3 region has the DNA TGCAGTGCTAGAGGGGGGGCCGGGCCCCAGCATTTT.

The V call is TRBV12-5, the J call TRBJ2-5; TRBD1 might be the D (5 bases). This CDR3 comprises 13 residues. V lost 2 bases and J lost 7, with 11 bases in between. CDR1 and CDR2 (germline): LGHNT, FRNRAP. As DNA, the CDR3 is TGTGCTAGTGGTTTGAATTCCCAGGGGACCCAGTACTTC. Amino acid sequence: CASGLNSQGTQYF.

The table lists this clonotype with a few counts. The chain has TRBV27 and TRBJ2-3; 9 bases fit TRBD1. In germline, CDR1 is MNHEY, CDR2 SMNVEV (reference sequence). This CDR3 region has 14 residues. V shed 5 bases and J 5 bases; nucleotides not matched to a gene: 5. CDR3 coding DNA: TGTGCCAGCAGTCGGGACAGGGTGAGAGATACGCAGTATTTT. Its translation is CASSRDRVRDTQYF.

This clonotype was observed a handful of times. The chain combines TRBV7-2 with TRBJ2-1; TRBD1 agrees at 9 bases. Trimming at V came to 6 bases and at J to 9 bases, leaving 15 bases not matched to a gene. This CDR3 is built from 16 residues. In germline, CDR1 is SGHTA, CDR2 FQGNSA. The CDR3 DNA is TGTGCCAGCAGTTTCACAGGGACAGGGCTATCTTTTGAGCAGTTCTTC. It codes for CASSFTGTGLSFEQFF. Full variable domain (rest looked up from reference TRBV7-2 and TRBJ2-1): GAGVSQSPSNKVTEKGKDVELRCDPISGHTALYWYRQSLGQGLEFLIYFQGNSAPDKSGLPSDRFSAERTGGSVSTLTIQRTQQEDSAVYLCASSFTGTGLSFEQFFGPGTRLTVL.

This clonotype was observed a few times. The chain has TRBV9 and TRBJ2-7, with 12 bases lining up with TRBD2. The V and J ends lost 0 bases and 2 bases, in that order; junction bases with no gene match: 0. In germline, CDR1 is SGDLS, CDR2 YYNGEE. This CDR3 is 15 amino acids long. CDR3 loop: CASSVASGRAYEQYF. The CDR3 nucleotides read TGTGCCAGCAGCGTAGCTAGCGGGAGGGCCTACGAGCAGTACTTC.

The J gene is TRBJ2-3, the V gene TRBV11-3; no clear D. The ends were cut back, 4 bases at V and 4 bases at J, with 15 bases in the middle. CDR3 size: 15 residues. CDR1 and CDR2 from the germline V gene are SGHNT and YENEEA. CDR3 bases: TGTGCCAGCAGCTACCGGGCCCCGGTTTCAGATACGCAGTATTTT. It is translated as CASSYRAPVSDTQYF. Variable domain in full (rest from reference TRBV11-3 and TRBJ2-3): EAGVVQSPRYKIIEKKQPVAFWCNPISGHNTLYWYLQNLGQGPELLIRYENEEAVDDSQLPKDRFSAERLKGVDSTLKIQPAELGDSAVYLCASSYRAPVSDTQYFGPGTRLTVL.

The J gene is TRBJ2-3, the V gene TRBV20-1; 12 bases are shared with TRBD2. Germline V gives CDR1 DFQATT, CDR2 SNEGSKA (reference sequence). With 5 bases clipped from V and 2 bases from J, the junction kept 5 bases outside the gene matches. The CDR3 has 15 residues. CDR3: CSARLAGDPTDTQYF. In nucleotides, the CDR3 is TGCAGTGCTCGACTAGCGGGAGACCCCACAGATACGCAGTATTTT.

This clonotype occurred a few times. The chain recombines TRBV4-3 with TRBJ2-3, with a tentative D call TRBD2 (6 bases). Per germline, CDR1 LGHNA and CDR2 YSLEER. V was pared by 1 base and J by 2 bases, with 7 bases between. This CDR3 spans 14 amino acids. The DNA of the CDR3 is TGCGCCAGCAGCCAAGGCGGGACCACAGATACGCAGTATTTT. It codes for CASSQGGTTDTQYF.

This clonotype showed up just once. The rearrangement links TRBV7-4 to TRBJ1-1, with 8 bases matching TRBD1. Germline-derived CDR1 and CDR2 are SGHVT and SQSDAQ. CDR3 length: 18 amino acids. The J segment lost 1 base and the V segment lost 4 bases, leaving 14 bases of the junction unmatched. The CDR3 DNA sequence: TGTGCCAGCAGCTCCCGGGAGACAGGGGCGACGGGGAACACTGAAGCTTTCTTT. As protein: CASSSRETGATGNTEAFF.

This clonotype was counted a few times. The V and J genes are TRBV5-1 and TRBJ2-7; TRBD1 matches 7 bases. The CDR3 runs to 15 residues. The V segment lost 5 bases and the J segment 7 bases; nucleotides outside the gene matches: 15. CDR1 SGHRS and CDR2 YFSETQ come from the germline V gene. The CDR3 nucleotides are TGCGCCAGCAGGGTTTCCGGGACAGCGATGCGGGAGCAGTACTTC. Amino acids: CASRVSGTAMREQYF.

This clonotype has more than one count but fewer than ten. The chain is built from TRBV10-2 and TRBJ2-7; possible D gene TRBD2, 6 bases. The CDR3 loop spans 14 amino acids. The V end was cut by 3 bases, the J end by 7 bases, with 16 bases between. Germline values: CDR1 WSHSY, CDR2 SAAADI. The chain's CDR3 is CASSETGDAGEQYF. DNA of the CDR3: TGCGCCAGCAGTGAAACGGGAGACGCAGGGGAGCAGTACTTC.

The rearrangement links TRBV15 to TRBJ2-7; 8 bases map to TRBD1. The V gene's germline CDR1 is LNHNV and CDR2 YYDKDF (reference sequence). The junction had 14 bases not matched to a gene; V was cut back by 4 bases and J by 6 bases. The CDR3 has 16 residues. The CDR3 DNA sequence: TGTGCCACCAGCACCTTCCCAACAGGGGGATCCCTCGAGCAGTACTTC. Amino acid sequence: CATSTFPTGGSLEQYF.

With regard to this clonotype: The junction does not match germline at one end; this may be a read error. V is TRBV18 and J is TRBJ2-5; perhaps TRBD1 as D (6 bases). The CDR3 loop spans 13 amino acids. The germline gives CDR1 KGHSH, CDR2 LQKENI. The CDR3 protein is CASSPQGLQTQYF. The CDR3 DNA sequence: TGTGCCAGCTCTCCACAGGGATTGCAGACCCAGTACTTC.

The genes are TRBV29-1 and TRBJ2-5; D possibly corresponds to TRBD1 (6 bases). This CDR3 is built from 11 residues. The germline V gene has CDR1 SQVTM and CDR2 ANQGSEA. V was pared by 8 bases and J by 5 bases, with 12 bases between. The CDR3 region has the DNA TGCAGCTGGGGGCCGGGGGAGACCCAGTACTTC. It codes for CSWGPGETQYF.

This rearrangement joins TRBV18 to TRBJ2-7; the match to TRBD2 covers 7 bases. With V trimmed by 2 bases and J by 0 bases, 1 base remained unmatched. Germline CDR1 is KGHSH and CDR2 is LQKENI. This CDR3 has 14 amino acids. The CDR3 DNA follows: TGTGCCAGCTCACCAGGGGAGGGCTCCTACGAGCAGTACTTC. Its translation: CASSPGEGSYEQYF.

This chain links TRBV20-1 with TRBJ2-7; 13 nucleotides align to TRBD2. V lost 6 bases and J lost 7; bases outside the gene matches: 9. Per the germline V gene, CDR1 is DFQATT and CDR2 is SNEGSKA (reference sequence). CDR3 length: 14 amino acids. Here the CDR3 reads CSALGLAGIREQYF. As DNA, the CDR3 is TGCAGTGCGTTGGGACTAGCGGGAATCCGAGAGCAGTACTTC.

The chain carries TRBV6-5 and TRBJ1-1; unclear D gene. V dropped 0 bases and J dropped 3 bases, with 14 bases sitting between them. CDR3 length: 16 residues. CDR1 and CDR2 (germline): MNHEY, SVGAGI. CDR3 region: CASSYSLQARDTEAFF. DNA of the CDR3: TGTGCCAGCAGTTACTCACTCCAGGCTAGGGACACTGAAGCTTTCTTT.

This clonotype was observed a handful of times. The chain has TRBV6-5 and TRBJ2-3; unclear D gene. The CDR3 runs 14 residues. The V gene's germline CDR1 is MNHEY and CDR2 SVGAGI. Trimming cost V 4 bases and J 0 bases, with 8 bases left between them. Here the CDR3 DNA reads TGTGCCAGCAGTTCAGGATATAGCACAGATACGCAGTATTTT. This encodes CASSSGYSTDTQYF.

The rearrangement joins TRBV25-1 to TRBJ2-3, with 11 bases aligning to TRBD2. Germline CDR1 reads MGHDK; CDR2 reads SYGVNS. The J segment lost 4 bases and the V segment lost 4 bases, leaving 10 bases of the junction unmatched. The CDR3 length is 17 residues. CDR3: CASSGSPGLAVSDTQYF. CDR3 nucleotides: TGTGCCAGCAGTGGGTCTCCGGGACTAGCGGTTTCAGATACGCAGTATTTT.

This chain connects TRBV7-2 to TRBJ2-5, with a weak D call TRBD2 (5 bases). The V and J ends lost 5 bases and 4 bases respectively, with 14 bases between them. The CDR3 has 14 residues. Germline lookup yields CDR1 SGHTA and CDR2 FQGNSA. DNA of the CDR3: TGTGCCAGCAGCCTCCGGGGTGCGGGAGAGACCCAGTACTTC. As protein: CASSLRGAGETQYF.

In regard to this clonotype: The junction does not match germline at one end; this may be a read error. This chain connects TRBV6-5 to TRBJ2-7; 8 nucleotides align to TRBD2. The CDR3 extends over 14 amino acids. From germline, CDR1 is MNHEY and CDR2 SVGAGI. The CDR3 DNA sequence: TGTGCCAACAGTTATAGCGGGGTCTCCGGGGGGCAGTACTTC. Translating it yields CANSYSGVSGGQYF.

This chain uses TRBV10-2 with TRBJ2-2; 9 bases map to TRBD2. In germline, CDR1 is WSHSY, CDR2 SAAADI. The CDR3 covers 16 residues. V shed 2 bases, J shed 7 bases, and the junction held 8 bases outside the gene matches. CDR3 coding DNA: TGCGCCAGCAGTGAGATCCGCGGGGGGGCCGGCGGGGAGCTGTTTTTT. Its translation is CASSEIRGGAGGELFF.

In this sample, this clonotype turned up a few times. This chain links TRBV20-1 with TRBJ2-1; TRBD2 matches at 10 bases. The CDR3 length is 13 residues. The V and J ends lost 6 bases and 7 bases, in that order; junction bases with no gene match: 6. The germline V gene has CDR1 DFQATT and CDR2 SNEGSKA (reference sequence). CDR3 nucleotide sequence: TGCAGTGCCGTCGTAGCGGGAGGTAATGAGCAGTTCTTC. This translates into CSAVVAGGNEQFF.

CDR3 in DNA: TGTGCCAGCAGCCCCCCTCCGACTAGCGGGGCTTACAATGAGCAGTTCTTC. Translation gives CASSPPPTSGAYNEQFF. This chain uses TRBV3-1 with TRBJ2-1, with TRBD2 matching 11 bases. This CDR3 is built from 17 residues. V was pared by 4 bases and J by 4 bases, with 9 bases of the junction left unmatched. Germline V lookup: CDR1 LGHDT, CDR2 YNNKEL (reference sequence).

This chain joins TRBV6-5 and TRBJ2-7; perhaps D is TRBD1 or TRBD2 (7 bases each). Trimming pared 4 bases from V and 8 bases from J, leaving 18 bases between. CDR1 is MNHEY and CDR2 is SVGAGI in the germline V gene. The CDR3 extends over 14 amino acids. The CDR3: CASSSQGGRGKQYF. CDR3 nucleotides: TGTGCCAGCAGTTCCCAGGGGGGGCGCGGAAAGCAGTACTTC.